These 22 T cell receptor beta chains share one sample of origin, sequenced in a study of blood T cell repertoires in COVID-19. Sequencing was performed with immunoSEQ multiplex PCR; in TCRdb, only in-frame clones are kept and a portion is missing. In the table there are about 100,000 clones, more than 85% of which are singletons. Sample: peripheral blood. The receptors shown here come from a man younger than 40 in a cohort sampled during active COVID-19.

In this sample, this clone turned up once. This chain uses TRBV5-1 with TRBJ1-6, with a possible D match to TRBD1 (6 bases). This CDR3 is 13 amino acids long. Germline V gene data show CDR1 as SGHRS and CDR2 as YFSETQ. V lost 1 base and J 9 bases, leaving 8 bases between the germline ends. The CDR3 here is CASSLQGTSPLHF. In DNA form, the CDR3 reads TGCGCCAGCAGCTTGCAGGGGACTTCACCCCTCCACTTT.

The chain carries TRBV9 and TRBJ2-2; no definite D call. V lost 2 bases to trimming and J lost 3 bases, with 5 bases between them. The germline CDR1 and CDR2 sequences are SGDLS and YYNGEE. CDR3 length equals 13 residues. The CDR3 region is CASSVRDTGELFF. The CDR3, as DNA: TGTGCCAGCAGCGTCCGGGACACCGGGGAGCTGTTTTTT.

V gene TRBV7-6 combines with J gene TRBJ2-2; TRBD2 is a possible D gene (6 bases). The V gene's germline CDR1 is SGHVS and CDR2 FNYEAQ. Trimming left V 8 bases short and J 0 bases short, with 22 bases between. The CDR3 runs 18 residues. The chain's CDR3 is CASRTSGGIDTNTGELFF. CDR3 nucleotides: TGTGCCAGCCGTACCTCCGGAGGGATCGATACGAACACCGGGGAGCTGTTTTTT.

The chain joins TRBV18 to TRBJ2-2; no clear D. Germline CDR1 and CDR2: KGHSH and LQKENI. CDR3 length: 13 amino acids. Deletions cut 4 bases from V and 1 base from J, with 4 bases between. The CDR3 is CASSLQNTGELFF. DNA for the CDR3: TGTGCCAGCTCACTACAGAACACCGGGGAGCTGTTTTTT.

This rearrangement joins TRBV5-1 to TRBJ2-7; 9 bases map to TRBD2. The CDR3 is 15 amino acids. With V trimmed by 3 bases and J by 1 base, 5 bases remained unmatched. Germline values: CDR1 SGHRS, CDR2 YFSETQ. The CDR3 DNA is TGCGCCAGCAGCTCAACTAGCGGGCGGTCCTACGAGCAGTACTTC. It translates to CASSSTSGRSYEQYF.

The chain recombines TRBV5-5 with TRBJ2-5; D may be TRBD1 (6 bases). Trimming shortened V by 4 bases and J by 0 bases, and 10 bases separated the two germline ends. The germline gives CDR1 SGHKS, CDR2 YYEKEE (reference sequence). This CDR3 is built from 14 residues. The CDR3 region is CASSTGTYQETQYF. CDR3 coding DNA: TGTGCCAGCAGCACAGGGACGTACCAAGAGACCCAGTACTTC.

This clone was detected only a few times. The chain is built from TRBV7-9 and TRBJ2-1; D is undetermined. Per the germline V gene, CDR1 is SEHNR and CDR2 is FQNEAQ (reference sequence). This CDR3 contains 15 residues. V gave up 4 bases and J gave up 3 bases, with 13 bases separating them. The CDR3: CASSSRYPGYNEQFF. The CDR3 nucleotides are TGTGCCAGCAGCTCCCGGTATCCCGGCTACAATGAGCAGTTCTTC.

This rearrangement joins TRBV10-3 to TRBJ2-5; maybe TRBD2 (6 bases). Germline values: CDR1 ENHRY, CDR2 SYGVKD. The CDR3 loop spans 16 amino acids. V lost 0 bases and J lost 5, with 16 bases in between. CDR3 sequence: CAISESTRAGTETQYF. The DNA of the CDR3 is TGTGCCATCAGTGAGTCGACTAGGGCAGGGACCGAGACCCAGTACTTC.

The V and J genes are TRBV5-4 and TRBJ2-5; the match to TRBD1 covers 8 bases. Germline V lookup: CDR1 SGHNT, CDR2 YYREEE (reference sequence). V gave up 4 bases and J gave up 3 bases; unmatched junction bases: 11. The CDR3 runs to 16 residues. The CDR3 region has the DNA TGTGCCAGCAGCGGGGGGACAGGCTCCATTAAAGAGACCCAGTACTTC. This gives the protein CASSGGTGSIKETQYF.

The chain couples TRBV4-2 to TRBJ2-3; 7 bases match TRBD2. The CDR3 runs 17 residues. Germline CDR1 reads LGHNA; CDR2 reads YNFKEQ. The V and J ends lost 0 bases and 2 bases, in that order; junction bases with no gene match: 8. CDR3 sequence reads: CASSQDPLGGYTDTQYF. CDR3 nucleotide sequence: TGTGCCAGCAGCCAAGATCCGCTGGGGGGGTACACAGATACGCAGTATTTT.

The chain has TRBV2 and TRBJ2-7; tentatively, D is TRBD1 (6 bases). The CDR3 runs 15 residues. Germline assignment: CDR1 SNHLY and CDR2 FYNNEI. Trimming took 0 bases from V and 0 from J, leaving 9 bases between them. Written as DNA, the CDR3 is TGTGCCAGCAGTGAAGCTCCGGACAGCTCCTACGAGCAGTACTTC. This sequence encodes CASSEAPDSSYEQYF.

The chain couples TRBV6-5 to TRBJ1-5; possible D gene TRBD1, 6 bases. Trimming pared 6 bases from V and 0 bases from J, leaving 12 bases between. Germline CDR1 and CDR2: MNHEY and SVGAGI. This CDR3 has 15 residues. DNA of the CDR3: TGTGCCAGCAGCGACAGGCCTTATAGCAATCAGCCCCAGCATTTT. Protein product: CASSDRPYSNQPQHF.

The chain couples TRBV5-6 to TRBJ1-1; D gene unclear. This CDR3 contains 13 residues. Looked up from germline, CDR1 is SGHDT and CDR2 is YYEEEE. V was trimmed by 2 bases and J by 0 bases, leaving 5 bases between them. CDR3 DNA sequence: TGTGCCAGCAGCTTTTACTTGAACACTGAAGCTTTCTTT. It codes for CASSFYLNTEAFF.

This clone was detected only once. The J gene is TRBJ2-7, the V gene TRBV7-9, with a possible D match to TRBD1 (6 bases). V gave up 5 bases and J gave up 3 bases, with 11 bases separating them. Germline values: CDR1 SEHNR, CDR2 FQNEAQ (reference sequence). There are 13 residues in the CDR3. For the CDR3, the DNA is TGTGCCAGCAGCAGAACAGGGCTCTACGAGCAGTACTTC. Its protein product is CASSRTGLYEQYF.

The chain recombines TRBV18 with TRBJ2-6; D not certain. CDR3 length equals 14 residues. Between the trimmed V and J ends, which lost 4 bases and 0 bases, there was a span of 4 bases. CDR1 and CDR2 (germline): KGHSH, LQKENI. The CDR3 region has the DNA TGTGCCAGCTCACTAGACTCTGGGGCCAACGTCCTGACTTTC. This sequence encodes CASSLDSGANVLTF.

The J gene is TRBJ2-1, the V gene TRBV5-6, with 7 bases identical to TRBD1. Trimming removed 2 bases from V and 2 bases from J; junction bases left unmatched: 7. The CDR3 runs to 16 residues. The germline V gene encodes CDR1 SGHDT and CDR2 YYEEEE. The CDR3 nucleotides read TGTGCCAGCAGCTTCTTCAGGGGGTTAACCTACAATGAGCAGTTCTTC. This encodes CASSFFRGLTYNEQFF.

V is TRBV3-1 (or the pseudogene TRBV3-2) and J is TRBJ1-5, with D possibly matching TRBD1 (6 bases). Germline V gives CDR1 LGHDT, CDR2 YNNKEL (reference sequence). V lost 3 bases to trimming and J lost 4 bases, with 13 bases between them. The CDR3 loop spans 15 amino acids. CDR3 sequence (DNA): TGTGCCAGCAGCCAGCAACAGGGTGGTAATCAGCCCCAGCATTTT. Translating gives CASSQQQGGNQPQHF.

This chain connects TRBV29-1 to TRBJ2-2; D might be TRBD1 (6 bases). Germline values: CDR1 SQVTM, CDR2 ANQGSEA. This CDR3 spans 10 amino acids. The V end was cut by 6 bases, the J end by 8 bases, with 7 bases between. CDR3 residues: CSVGTGELFF. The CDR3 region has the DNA TGCAGCGTCGGGACAGGGGAGCTGTTTTTT.

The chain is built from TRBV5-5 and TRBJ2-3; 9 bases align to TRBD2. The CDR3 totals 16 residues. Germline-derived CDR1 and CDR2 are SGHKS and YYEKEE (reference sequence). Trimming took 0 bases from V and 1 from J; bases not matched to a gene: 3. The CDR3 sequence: CASSLGRGGRTDTQYF. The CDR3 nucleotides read TGTGCCAGCAGCTTGGGGCGGGGGGGACGCACAGATACGCAGTATTTT. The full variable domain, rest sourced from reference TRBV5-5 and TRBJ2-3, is DAGVTQSPTHLIKTRGQQVTLRCSPISGHKSVSWYQQVLGQGPQFIFQYYEKEERGRGNFPDRFSARQFPNYSSELNVNALLLGDSALYLCASSLGRGGRTDTQYFGPGTRLTVL.

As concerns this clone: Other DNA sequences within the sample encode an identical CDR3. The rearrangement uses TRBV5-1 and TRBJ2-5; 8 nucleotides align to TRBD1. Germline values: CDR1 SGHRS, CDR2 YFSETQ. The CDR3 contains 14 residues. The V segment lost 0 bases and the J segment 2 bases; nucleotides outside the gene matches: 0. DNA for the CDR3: TGCGCCAGCAGCTTGGACAGGGGGCAAGAGACCCAGTACTTC. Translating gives CASSLDRGQETQYF.

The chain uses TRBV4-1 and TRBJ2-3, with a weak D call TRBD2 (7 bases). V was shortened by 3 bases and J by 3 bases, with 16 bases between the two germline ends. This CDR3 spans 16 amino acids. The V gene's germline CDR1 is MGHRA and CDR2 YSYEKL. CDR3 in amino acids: CASSQFGGGGTDTQYF. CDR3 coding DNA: TGCGCCAGCAGCCAGTTCGGGGGAGGGGGAACAGATACGCAGTATTTT.

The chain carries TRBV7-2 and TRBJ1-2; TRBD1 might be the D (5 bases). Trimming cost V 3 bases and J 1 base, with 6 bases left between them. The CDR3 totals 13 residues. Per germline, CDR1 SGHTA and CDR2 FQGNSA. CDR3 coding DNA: TGTGCCAGCAGCTTCGGGGGTAACTATGGCTACACCTTC. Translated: CASSFGGNYGYTF.